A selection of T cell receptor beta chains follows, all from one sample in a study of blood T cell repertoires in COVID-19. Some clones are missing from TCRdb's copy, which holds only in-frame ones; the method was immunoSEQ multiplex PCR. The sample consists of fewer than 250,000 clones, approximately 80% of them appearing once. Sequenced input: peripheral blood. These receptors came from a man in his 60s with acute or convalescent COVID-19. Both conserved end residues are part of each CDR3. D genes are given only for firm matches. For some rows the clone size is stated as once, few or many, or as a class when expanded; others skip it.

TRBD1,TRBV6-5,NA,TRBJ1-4,TGTGCCAGCAGTTTGCGGAACAGGGGGAATGAAAAACTGTTTTTT,CASSLRNRGNEKLFF
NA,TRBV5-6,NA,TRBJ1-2,TGTGCCAGCAGCTTGGTAGCTAACTATGGCTACACCTTC,CASSLVANYGYTF
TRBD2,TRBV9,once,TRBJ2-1,TGTGCCAGCAGCCCGGGGACTAGCTCCTACAATGAGCAGTTCTTC,CASSPGTSSYNEQFF
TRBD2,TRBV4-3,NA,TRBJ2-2,TGCGCCAGCAGCCAAGAATCGCTAGCGGGGGAGCTCACCGGGGAGCTGTTTTTT,CASSQESLAGELTGELFF
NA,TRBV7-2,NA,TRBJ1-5,TGTGCCAGCAGCTTCCAGGGTGATCAGCCCCAGCATTTT,CASSFQGDQPQHF
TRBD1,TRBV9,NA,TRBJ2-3,TGTGCCAGCAGCGTAGCGGCAGCCAGGGGGGATACGCAGTATTTT,CASSVAAARGDTQYF
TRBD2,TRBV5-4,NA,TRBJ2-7,TGTGCCAGCAGCTCAAAGGGCGGGGGGGCCTACGAGCAGTACTTC,CASSSKGGGAYEQYF
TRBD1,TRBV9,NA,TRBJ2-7,TGTGCCAGCAGCTCTAGACAGGGTAGCGAGCAGTACTTC,CASSSRQGSEQYF
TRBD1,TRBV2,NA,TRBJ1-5,TGTGCCAGCAGAACAGGGGCGCAACAGCCCCAGCATTTT,CASRTGAQQPQHF
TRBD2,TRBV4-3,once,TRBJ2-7,TGCGCCAGCAGCCATGCTAGCGGGGAGTTCTACGAGCAGTACTTC,CASSHASGEFYEQYF
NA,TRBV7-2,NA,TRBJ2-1,TGTGCCAGCAGCACTACAGGGACGGGCAATGAGCAGTTCTTC,CASSTTGTGNEQFF
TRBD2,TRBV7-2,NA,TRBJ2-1,TGTGCCAGCAGCTCCCCGGGACTAGCGGGAGTGTGGCAGTTCTTC,CASSSPGLAGVWQFF
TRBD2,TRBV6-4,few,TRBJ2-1,TGTGCCAGCTCTCTCACTAGCGCTTACTCCTACAATGAGCAGTTCTTC,CASSLTSAYSYNEQFF
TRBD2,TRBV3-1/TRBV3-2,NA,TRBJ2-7,TGTGCCAGCAGCCGACTAGCGGTCGAGCAGTACTTC,CASSRLAVEQYF
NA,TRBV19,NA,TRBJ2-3,TGTGCCAGTAGTATACTCAGGCTAGCGCACACAGATACGCAGTATTTT,CASSILRLAHTDTQYF
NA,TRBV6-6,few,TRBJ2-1,TGTGCCAGCAGTCGGACGAACAGGGCTACCTCCTACAATGAGCAGTTCTTC,CASSRTNRATSYNEQFF
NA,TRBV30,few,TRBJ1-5,TGTGCCTGGGGAGGGGGGGTAGGGACCCAGCATTTT,CAWGGGVGTQHF
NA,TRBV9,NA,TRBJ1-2,TGTGCCAGCAGCGTCGTGGGGAGTGGGGGCTACACCTTC,CASSVVGSGGYTF
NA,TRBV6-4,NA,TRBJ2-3,TGTGCCAGCAGTGACTCTCCCCTTAGCACAGATACGCAGTATTTT,CASSDSPLSTDTQYF
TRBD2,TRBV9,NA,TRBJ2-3,TGTGCCAGCAGCCCCCGCGGGGGGGGCATGGCAGATACGCAGTATTTT,CASSPRGGGMADTQYF
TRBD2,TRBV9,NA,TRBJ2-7,TGTGCCAGCAGCGTAAGCGGGGGGAGCTCCTACGAGCAGTACTTC,CASSVSGGSSYEQYF
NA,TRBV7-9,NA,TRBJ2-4,TGTGCCAGCAGCTTAAGTCAGGGTGGTAACATTCAGTACTTC,CASSLSQGGNIQYF
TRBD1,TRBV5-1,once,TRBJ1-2,TGCGCCAGCACCCTTATATCGGGGACAGGGGATGACTATGGCTACACCTTC,CASTLISGTGDDYGYTF
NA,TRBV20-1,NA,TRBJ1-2,TGCAGTCCCCTCGGTGGCTACACCTTC,CSPLGGYTF
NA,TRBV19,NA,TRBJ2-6,TGTGCCTCTTCCGGGGGTTTTGGGGCCAACGTCCTGACTTTC,CASSGGFGANVLTF
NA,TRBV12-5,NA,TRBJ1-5,TGTGCTAGTGGTTTGGTAATGGGGGGGTCCCAGCCCCAGCATTTT,CASGLVMGGSQPQHF
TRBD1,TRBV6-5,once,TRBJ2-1,TGTGCCAGCAGTAACACCGGGACAGGGTACAATGAGCAGTTCTTC,CASSNTGTGYNEQFF